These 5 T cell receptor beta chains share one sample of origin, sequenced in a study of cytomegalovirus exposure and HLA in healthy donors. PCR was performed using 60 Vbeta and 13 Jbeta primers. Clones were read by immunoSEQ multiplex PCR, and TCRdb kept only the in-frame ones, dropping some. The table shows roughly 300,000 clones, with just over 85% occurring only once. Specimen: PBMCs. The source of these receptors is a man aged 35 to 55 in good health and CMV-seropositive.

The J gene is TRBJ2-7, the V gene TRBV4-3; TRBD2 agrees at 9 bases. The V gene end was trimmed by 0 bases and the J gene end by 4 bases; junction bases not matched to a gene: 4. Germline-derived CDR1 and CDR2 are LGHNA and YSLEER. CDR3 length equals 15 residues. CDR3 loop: CASSQDRREGYEQYF. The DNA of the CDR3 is TGCGCCAGCAGCCAAGACCGGCGGGAGGGGTACGAGCAGTACTTC.

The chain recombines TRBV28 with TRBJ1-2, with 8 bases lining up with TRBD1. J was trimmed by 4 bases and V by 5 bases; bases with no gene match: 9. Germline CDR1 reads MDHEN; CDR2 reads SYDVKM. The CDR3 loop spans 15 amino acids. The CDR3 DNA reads TGTGCCAGCAGTCTGCTGACAGGGGTTGGCTATGGCTACACCTTC. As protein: CASSLLTGVGYGYTF.

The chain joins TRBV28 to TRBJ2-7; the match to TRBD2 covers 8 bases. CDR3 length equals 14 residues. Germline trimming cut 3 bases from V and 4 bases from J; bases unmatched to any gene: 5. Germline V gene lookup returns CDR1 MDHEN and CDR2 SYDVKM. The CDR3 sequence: CASSFASGFYEQYF. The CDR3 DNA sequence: TGTGCCAGCAGTTTTGCTAGCGGGTTTTACGAGCAGTACTTC.

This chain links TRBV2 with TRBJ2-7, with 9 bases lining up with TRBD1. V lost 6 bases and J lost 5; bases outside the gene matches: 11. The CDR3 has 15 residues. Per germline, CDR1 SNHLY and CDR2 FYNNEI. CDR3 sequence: CASRDRDRVFHEQYF. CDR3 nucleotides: TGTGCCAGCAGAGACCGGGACAGGGTTTTCCACGAGCAGTACTTC. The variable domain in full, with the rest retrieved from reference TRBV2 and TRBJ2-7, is EPEVTQTPSHQVTQMGQEVILRCVPISNHLYFYWYRQILGQKVEFLVSFYNNEISEKSEIFDDQFSVERPDGSNFTLKIRSTKLEDSAMYFCASRDRDRVFHEQYFGPGTRLTVT.

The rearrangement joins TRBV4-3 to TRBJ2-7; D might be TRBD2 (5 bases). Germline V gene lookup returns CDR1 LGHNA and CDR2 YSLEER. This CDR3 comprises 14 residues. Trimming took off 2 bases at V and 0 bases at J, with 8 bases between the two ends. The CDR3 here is CASSQHRDSYEQYF. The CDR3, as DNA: TGCGCCAGCAGCCAACACCGGGACTCCTACGAGCAGTACTTC.